Following are 21 T cell receptor beta chains from one sample sequenced in a study of blood T cell repertoires in COVID-19. The table came from immunoSEQ multiplex PCR; TCRdb's copy has only in-frame clones and leaves some out. Here the sample spans 250,000 to 300,000 clones, around nine tenths being singletons. Sequencing used peripheral blood. These receptors originate from a woman in her twenties or thirties with COVID-19, enrolled during active disease.

The DNA of the CDR3 is TGTGCCAGAAGCTTGACCCAGTCCATGAACACTGAAGCTTTCTTT. Protein product: CARSLTQSMNTEAFF. The rearrangement links TRBV5-3 to TRBJ1-1; unclear D gene. TRBV5-3 is placed among ORFs of uncertain function. The CDR3 totals 15 residues. With 1 base removed from V and 0 bases from J, the gap between germline ends came to 10 bases.

The chain links TRBV28 to TRBJ2-2, with D perhaps TRBD2 (5 bases). The CDR3 spans 16 residues. The V end was cut by 5 bases, the J end by 1 base, with 14 bases between. Germline CDR1 reads MDHEN; CDR2 reads SYDVKM. CDR3 protein: CASSPPAVQNTGELFF. The CDR3 DNA follows: TGTGCCAGCAGTCCCCCAGCGGTCCAGAACACCGGGGAGCTGTTTTTT. Variable domain in full (rest from reference TRBV28 and TRBJ2-2): DVKVTQSSRYLVKRTGEKVFLECVQDMDHENMFWYRQDPGLGLRLIYFSYDVKMKEKGDIPEGYSVSREKKERFSLILESASTNQTSMYLCASSPPAVQNTGELFFGEGSRLTVL.

This chain links TRBV28 with TRBJ1-5, with D hard to call. The V end lost 3 bases, the J end lost 7 bases, and 13 bases lay between the germline ends. Germline values: CDR1 MDHEN, CDR2 SYDVKM. CDR3 length: 14 amino acids. The CDR3 is CASSFRGSGQPQHF. The CDR3 region has the DNA TGTGCCAGCAGTTTTCGTGGGTCGGGACAGCCCCAGCATTTT. Supplemented by reference TRBV28 and TRBJ1-5, the full variable domain reads DVKVTQSSRYLVKRTGEKVFLECVQDMDHENMFWYRQDPGLGLRLIYFSYDVKMKEKGDIPEGYSVSREKKERFSLILESASTNQTSMYLCASSFRGSGQPQHFGDGTRLSIL.

The V and J genes are TRBV5-1 and TRBJ2-1; no definite D call. From germline, CDR1 is SGHRS and CDR2 YFSETQ. The CDR3 has 14 amino acids. Trimming pared 4 bases from V and 1 base from J, leaving 9 bases between. This CDR3 is CASSPTQSYNEQFF. The CDR3 DNA sequence: TGCGCCAGCAGCCCGACACAATCCTACAATGAGCAGTTCTTC.

DNA of the CDR3: TGTGCCAGCAGTTACCCCTCCGGGACAGGGTTCTTTGGCTACACCTTC. Its protein is CASSYPSGTGFFGYTF. The rearrangement joins TRBV6-2 or TRBV6-3 to TRBJ1-2; 9 positions agree with TRBD1. The J segment lost 7 bases and the V segment lost 2 bases, leaving 11 bases of the junction unmatched. Germline CDR1 and CDR2: MNHEY and SVGEGT. The CDR3 covers 16 residues.

The chain recombines TRBV2 with TRBJ1-6; TRBD1 aligns across 9 bases. V lost 7 bases, J lost 7 bases, and 8 bases stayed unmatched. This CDR3 is built from 15 residues. Per germline, CDR1 SNHLY and CDR2 FYNNEI. Here the CDR3 DNA reads TGTGCCAGCACCCGGACAGGGGACGCCAATTCACCCCTCCACTTT. The encoded protein is CASTRTGDANSPLHF. Full variable domain (rest looked up from reference TRBV2 and TRBJ1-6): EPEVTQTPSHQVTQMGQEVILRCVPISNHLYFYWYRQILGQKVEFLVSFYNNEISEKSEIFDDQFSVERPDGSNFTLKIRSTKLEDSAMYFCASTRTGDANSPLHFGNGTRLTVT.

V usage is TRBV29-1 and J usage is TRBJ1-2; 10 bases agree with TRBD1. Per germline, CDR1 SQVTM and CDR2 ANQGSEA. With V trimmed by 6 bases and J by 7 bases, 5 bases remained unmatched. The CDR3 totals 12 residues. The CDR3 protein is CSVVDRGFGYTF. The CDR3 DNA sequence: TGCAGCGTCGTGGACAGGGGGTTTGGCTACACCTTC. The full variable domain, with the rest looked up from reference TRBV29-1 and TRBJ1-2, is SAVISQKPSRDICQRGTSLTIQCQVDSQVTMMFWYRQQPGQSLTLIATANQGSEATYESGFVIDKFPISRPNLTFSTLTVSNMSPEDSSIYLCSVVDRGFGYTFGSGTRLTVV.

This clone was recorded only once. The rearrangement joins TRBV6-6 to TRBJ2-7; TRBD1 matches at 7 bases. In germline, CDR1 is MNHNY, CDR2 SVGAGI (reference sequence). V lost 6 bases and J lost 0; bases outside the gene matches: 2. The CDR3 is 13 amino acids. The CDR3 spells CASSRQGSYEQYF. CDR3 bases: TGTGCCAGCAGCAGACAGGGCTCCTACGAGCAGTACTTC.

V gene TRBV7-9 combines with J gene TRBJ2-7; no reliable D call. With 5 bases removed from V and 0 bases from J, the gap between germline ends came to 8 bases. Germline-derived CDR1 and CDR2 are SEHNR and FQNEAQ (reference sequence). This CDR3 spans 13 amino acids. This chain's CDR3 is CASSELVSYEQYF. CDR3 nucleotides: TGTGCCAGCAGCGAACTTGTCTCCTACGAGCAGTACTTC.

This chain connects TRBV2 to TRBJ1-4, with 8 bases fitting TRBD1. In germline, CDR1 is SNHLY, CDR2 FYNNEI. V was pared by 1 base and J by 8 bases, with 3 bases of the junction left unmatched. There are 14 residues in the CDR3. The CDR3 sequence is CASSEVRGPEKLFF. CDR3 DNA sequence: TGTGCCAGCAGTGAAGTCAGGGGGCCGGAAAAACTGTTTTTT.

This chain connects TRBV10-1 to TRBJ2-3; 7 bases agree with TRBD2. The CDR3 spans 16 residues. J lost 2 bases, V lost 3 bases, and 8 bases had no gene match. In germline, CDR1 is WNHNN, CDR2 SYGVQD (reference sequence). CDR3 bases: TGCGCCAGCAGTGAAGGGGCTAGCGGAGTCACAGATACGCAGTATTTT. It encodes CASSEGASGVTDTQYF.

The chain links TRBV19 to TRBJ2-7; TRBD2 matches 7 bases. The germline CDR1 and CDR2 sequences are LNHDA and SQIVND (reference sequence). V lost 6 bases to trimming and J lost 2 bases; unmatched junction nucleotides: 7. There are 14 residues in the CDR3. The DNA for the CDR3 is TGTGCCAGTAGCCGTAGCGGGTGGGCCTACGAGCAGTACTTC. As protein: CASSRSGWAYEQYF.

This clone was picked up one time. The chain recombines TRBV24-1 with TRBJ2-5, with a possible D match to TRBD1 (5 bases). With 5 bases removed from V and 3 bases from J, the gap between germline ends came to 18 bases. The germline gives CDR1 KGHDR, CDR2 SFDVKD. CDR3 length: 16 residues. The CDR3 region is CATSAMDGADKETQYF. The CDR3 DNA is TGTGCCACCAGTGCCATGGACGGCGCGGACAAAGAGACCCAGTACTTC.

Worth noting for this clone: The identical CDR3 is also encoded by other nucleotide sequences in the sample. J is TRBJ1-2 and V is TRBV9; TRBD1 matches 8 bases. The trim removed 0 bases at V and 8 bases at J, leaving 6 bases unmatched. The CDR3 totals 14 residues. The V gene's germline CDR1 is SGDLS and CDR2 YYNGEE. CDR3: CASSVGQGARGYTF. CDR3 bases: TGTGCCAGCAGCGTAGGCCAGGGGGCGAGAGGCTACACCTTC. Drawing the rest from reference TRBV9 and TRBJ1-2, the complete variable domain is DSGVTQTPKHLITATGQRVTLRCSPRSGDLSVYWYQQSLDQGLQFLIQYYNGEERAKGNILERFSAQQFPDLHSELNLSSLELGDSALYFCASSVGQGARGYTFGSGTRLTVV.

V usage is TRBV6-2 or TRBV6-3 and J usage is TRBJ2-1; D remains unclear. The germline gives CDR1 MNHEY, CDR2 SVGEGT. The CDR3 consists of 15 residues. Trimming took off 2 bases at V and 9 bases at J, with 17 bases between the two ends. The DNA of the CDR3 is TGTGCCAGCAGTTACCCACCCGGAAAGACAAGTGAGCAGTTCTTC. Translated, it gives CASSYPPGKTSEQFF.

As to this clone: The sample carries other DNA sequences with the same CDR3. This sequence joins TRBV3-1 (or the pseudogene TRBV3-2) and TRBJ2-7; 7 positions match TRBD2. The CDR3 has 12 residues. Losses at the gene ends were 4 bases for V and 5 bases for J; bases not matched to a gene: 2. CDR1 is LGHDT, CDR2 YNNKEL, per germline (reference sequence). The CDR3 nucleotides are TGTGCCAGCAGCCCGACTAGCAACGAGCAGTACTTC. The encoded protein is CASSPTSNEQYF.

The chain is built from TRBV2 and TRBJ1-4, with TRBD1 as a possible D gene (5 bases). Germline assignment: CDR1 SNHLY and CDR2 FYNNEI. The CDR3 has 14 residues. Between the trimmed V and J ends, which lost 4 bases and 7 bases, there was a span of 13 bases. CDR3: CASSVAGYSEKLFF. CDR3 coding DNA: TGTGCCAGCAGTGTGGCAGGGTATTCTGAAAAACTGTTTTTT.

The chain employs TRBV6-6 and TRBJ1-1; D is undetermined. Germline lookup yields CDR1 MNHNY and CDR2 SVGAGI (reference sequence). The CDR3 length is 13 residues. Trimming removed 2 bases from V and 7 bases from J, with 11 bases in between. The CDR3 region has the DNA TGTGCCAGCAGTTACCCAGGCAGATATGAAGCTTTCTTT. This codes for CASSYPGRYEAFF.

This chain connects TRBV2 to TRBJ2-7; the D gene is possibly TRBD2 (5 bases). V lost 2 bases, J lost 0 bases, and 11 bases lay in between. Germline lookup yields CDR1 SNHLY and CDR2 FYNNEI. This CDR3 contains 15 residues. This chain's CDR3 is CASSELALSSYEQYF. The CDR3 DNA sequence: TGTGCCAGCAGTGAACTAGCCCTGAGCTCCTACGAGCAGTACTTC.

The chain has TRBV28 and TRBJ2-7, with D uncertain. V lost 2 bases and J lost 1, with 6 bases in between. CDR3 length equals 13 residues. The germline V gene encodes CDR1 MDHEN and CDR2 SYDVKM. The CDR3 region is CASSLVGSYEQYF. The CDR3 DNA sequence: TGTGCCAGCAGTTTAGTCGGTTCCTACGAGCAGTACTTC. The entire variable domain, with the rest obtained from reference TRBV28 and TRBJ2-7, is as follows: DVKVTQSSRYLVKRTGEKVFLECVQDMDHENMFWYRQDPGLGLRLIYFSYDVKMKEKGDIPEGYSVSREKKERFSLILESASTNQTSMYLCASSLVGSYEQYFGPGTRLTVT.

This chain uses TRBV18 with TRBJ1-3; D not resolved. This CDR3 has 11 amino acids. Per germline, CDR1 KGHSH and CDR2 LQKENI. Trimming left V 8 bases short and J 4 bases short, with 6 bases between. The CDR3 nucleotides are TGTGCCAGCCCCCAGGGAAACACCATATATTTT. It is translated as CASPQGNTIYF.